A selection of T cell receptor beta chains follows, all from one sample in a study of blood T cell repertoires in COVID-19. Produced via immunoSEQ multiplex PCR; TCRdb's table is partial and in-frame only. The data hold about 96,000 clones, with roughly 90% observed a single time. Sequencing input: peripheral blood. Receptors originate from a human donor with COVID-19, enrolled during active disease. The donor label of this sample is uncertain. The CDR3 runs from the conserved cysteine through the conserved F or W. A D gene is named only where the DNA matches it firmly. Clone size appears in some rows only: once, few, many, or a class for an expanded clone.

TRBV19	NA	14	TRBJ2-1	NA	TGTGCCAGTAGTACCTCGCTGGCGGGATATGAGCAGTTCTTC	CASSTSLAGYEQFF
TRBV3-1/TRBV3-2	NA	14	TRBJ2-1	NA	TGTGCCAGCAGCCAAGAGGGCAACTACAATGAGCAGTTCTTC	CASSQEGNYNEQFF
TRBV5-1	NA	13	TRBJ2-5	NA	TGCGCCAGCAGCGGGCAGAACCAAGAGACCCAGTACTTC	CASSGQNQETQYF
TRBV7-9	NA	14	TRBJ1-4	NA	TGTGCCAGCAGCACCTTACGGGAGGTAGAAAAACTGTTTTTT	CASSTLREVEKLFF
TRBV6-6	once	14	TRBJ1-4	NA	TGTGCCAGCAAAGAGGGGGCAACTAATGAAAAACTGTTTTTT	CASKEGATNEKLFF
TRBV7-9	NA	16	TRBJ1-2	TRBD1	TGTGCCAGCAGCTTATCATCCGGGACAGGGCCCTATGGCTACACCTTC	CASSLSSGTGPYGYTF
TRBV4-2	NA	17	TRBJ2-5	TRBD2	TGTGCCAGCAGCCAAGGTGCCAGCGGGGGGGCGGGAGAGACCCAGTACTTC	CASSQGASGGAGETQYF
TRBV20-1	NA	11	TRBJ2-7	NA	TGCAGTGCTTCCGTTCGCTACGAGCAGTACTTC	CSASVRYEQYF
TRBV2	NA	15	TRBJ1-5	TRBD1	TGTGCCAGCAGCGGGACAGGGGGTGCAAATCAGCCCCAGCATTTT	CASSGTGGANQPQHF
TRBV5-4	NA	15	TRBJ2-2	TRBD1	TGTGCCAGCAGCCTGGACAGGTGGAACACCGGGGAGCTGTTTTTT	CASSLDRWNTGELFF
TRBV21-1	few	17	TRBJ1-5	NA	TGTGCCAGCAGCAAAGAACAGGGGCGCCTCGGGAATCAGCCCCAGCATTTT	CASSKEQGRLGNQPQHF
TRBV5-1	NA	13	TRBJ1-1	NA	TGCGCCAGCAGCTTGGCGGGGAACACTGAAGCTTTCTTT	CASSLAGNTEAFF
TRBV19	NA	12	TRBJ1-2	NA	TGTGCCGCGCGTGGAGGAAACTATGGCTACACCTTC	CAARGGNYGYTF
TRBV10-2	NA	17	TRBJ1-3	NA	TGCGCCAGCATGGGGGACTTTGGTCAAAAATCTGGAAACACCATATATTTT	CASMGDFGQKSGNTIYF
TRBV11-2	NA	15	TRBJ1-3	NA	TGTGCCAGCAGCATCCGACAGGCCTCTGGAAACACCATATATTTT	CASSIRQASGNTIYF
TRBV29-1	NA	12	TRBJ1-1	NA	TGCAGCGTTGTGGCAATGAACACTGAAGCTTTCTTT	CSVVAMNTEAFF
TRBV5-1	NA	17	TRBJ1-3	TRBD1	TGCGCCAGCAGCTTGTTTGGACAGGGACTCCTTGGAAACACCATATATTTT	CASSLFGQGLLGNTIYF
TRBV19	NA	15	TRBJ2-2	NA	TGTGCCAGTAGTATAGCAGGGGCCGACACCGGGGAGCTGTTTTTT	CASSIAGADTGELFF
TRBV29-1	NA	11	TRBJ2-7	NA	TGCAGCGTTTCAGGGCGTTACGAGCAGTACTTC	CSVSGRYEQYF
TRBV10-3	once	17	TRBJ1-6	TRBD1	TGTGCCATCAGTGAATTACAACGCGGGACAGCCAATTCACCCCTCCACTTT	CAISELQRGTANSPLHF
TRBV10-3	NA	17	TRBJ1-4	TRBD1	TGTGCCATCAGTGAGTCACCTCCCGTAAGACAGGGAGAAAAACTGTTTTTT	CAISESPPVRQGEKLFF
TRBV12-3/TRBV12-4	NA	13	TRBJ1-3	TRBD1	TGTGCCAGCAGGACAGGGCCTGGAAACACCATATATTTT	CASRTGPGNTIYF
TRBV7-9	NA	15	TRBJ2-5	NA	TGTGCCAGCAGCTACGACTGGATCCGAGGGGAGACCCAGTACTTC	CASSYDWIRGETQYF
TRBV12-2	NA	18	TRBJ1-1	NA	TGTGCAAGTCGCTTAGAGGAGAGTTTTTATACATTAAACACTGAAGCTTTCTTT	CASRLEESFYTLNTEAFF
TRBV12-3/TRBV12-4	NA	13	TRBJ2-5	TRBD2	TGTGCCAGCAGGCCCGCGGGGGAAGAGGCCCAGTACTTC	CASRPAGEEAQYF
TRBV7-2	NA	15	TRBJ1-3	NA	TGTGCCAGCAGCTTAGCTGCGGAAGCTGGAAACACCATATATTTT	CASSLAAEAGNTIYF
TRBV14	few	16	TRBJ2-3	TRBD2	TGTGCCAGCAGCTCCGGACTAGCGGCCGACACAGATACGCAGTATTTT	CASSSGLAADTDTQYF
TRBV5-1	NA	14	TRBJ2-5	TRBD2	TGCGCCAGCAGCTTCCGGGGGGGCGAAGAGACCCAGTACTTC	CASSFRGGEETQYF
TRBV3-1/TRBV3-2	NA	15	TRBJ1-1	TRBD1	TGTGCCAGCAGCCCTCACAGGGGGGATGAGACTGAAGCTTTCTTT	CASSPHRGDETEAFF
TRBV5-5	NA	15	TRBJ1-5	NA	TGTGCCAGCAGCTTGGAGGGAGGGGGGAAGTTAGCCCAGCATTTT	CASSLEGGGKLAQHF
TRBV12-3/TRBV12-4	few	13	TRBJ1-3	NA	TGTGCCAGCTCCCACAGCTCTGGAAACACCATATATTTT	CASSHSSGNTIYF
TRBV5-4	NA	14	TRBJ1-6	NA	TGTGCCAGCAGCAGCGAACGGGATAATTCACCCCTCCACTTT	CASSSERDNSPLHF
TRBV19	once	14	TRBJ2-7	NA	TGTGCCAGTAGTACCCGACAGGCCCACTACGAGCAGTACTTC	CASSTRQAHYEQYF
TRBV11-3	NA	16	TRBJ1-3	NA	TGTGCCAGCAGCTTAGGACAGGTCGCCTCTGGAAACACCATATATTTT	CASSLGQVASGNTIYF
TRBV5-1	NA	14	TRBJ2-7	NA	TGCGCCAGCAGCTTCCAGGGGAGCTCCTACGAGCAGTACTTC	CASSFQGSSYEQYF
TRBV7-9	NA	15	TRBJ1-6	NA	TGTGCCAGCAGCCAACCCGCAGGGGAAAATTCACCCCTCCACTTT	CASSQPAGENSPLHF
TRBV7-2	NA	15	TRBJ2-5	TRBD1	TGTGCCAGCGTCCGGGACAGGGGGACGTGGGAGACCCAGTACTTC	CASVRDRGTWETQYF
TRBV4-1	NA	15	TRBJ1-3	TRBD1	TGCGCCAGCAGCCAAGATCAGGGGGCGGGAGACACCATATATTTT	CASSQDQGAGDTIYF
TRBV24-1	NA	16	TRBJ2-7	TRBD2	TGTGCCACCAGTGATCCTGCTAGCGGGAGTATCTACGAGCAGTACTTC	CATSDPASGSIYEQYF
TRBV13	NA	15	TRBJ2-1	TRBD1	TGTGCCAGCAGCTCAACAGGGGGCGAAAACAATGAGCAGTTCTTC	CASSSTGGENNEQFF